Detailed here is one T cell receptor beta chain. TCRdb keeps only in-frame clones here, not all; method: immunoSEQ multiplex PCR. This sample has 70,000 to 80,000 clones, with around 87% found just once. This sample is part of a study of blood T cell repertoires in COVID-19. At the level of the study: Sample material is recorded as cDNA or gDNA derived from T cells, B-cell-depleted T cells, or PBMCs.

Sequences were obtained from peripheral blood. The clonotype comes from a human donor in a cohort sampled during active COVID-19.

The CDR3 coding sequence is TGTGCCAGTAGTATCCAGGGATACGGACAGCCTTTCTATGGCTACACCTTC. As protein: CASSIQGYGQPFYGYTF. The chain employs TRBV19 and TRBJ1-2; TRBD1 is a possible D gene (6 bases). Germline CDR1 reads LNHDA; CDR2 reads SQIVND (reference sequence). V was trimmed by 3 bases and J by 4 bases, leaving 21 bases between them. This CDR3 is built from 17 residues. The whole variable domain, filled in from reference TRBV19 and TRBJ1-2, reads DGGITQSPKYLFRKEGQNVTLSCEQNLNHDAMYWYRQDPGQGLRLIYYSQIVNDFQKGDIAEGYSVSREKKESFPLTVTSAQKNPTAFYLCASSIQGYGQPFYGYTFGSGTRLTVV.